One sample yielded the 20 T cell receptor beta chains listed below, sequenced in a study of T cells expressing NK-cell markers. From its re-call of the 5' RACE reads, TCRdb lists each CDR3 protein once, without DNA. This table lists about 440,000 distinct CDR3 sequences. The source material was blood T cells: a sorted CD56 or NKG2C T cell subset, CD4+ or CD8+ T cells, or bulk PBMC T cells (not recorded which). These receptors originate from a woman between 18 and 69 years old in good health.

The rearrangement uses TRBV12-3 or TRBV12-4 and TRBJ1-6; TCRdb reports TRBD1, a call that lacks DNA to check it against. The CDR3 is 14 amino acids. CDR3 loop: CASSPGTGVSPLHF.

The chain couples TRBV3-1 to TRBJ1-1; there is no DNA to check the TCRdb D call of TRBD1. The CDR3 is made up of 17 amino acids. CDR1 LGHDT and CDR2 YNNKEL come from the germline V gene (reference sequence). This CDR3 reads CASSRTPYGQGNTEAFF.

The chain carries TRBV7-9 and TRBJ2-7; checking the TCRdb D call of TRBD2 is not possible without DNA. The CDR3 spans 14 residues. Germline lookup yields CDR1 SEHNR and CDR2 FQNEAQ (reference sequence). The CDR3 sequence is CASSRTSGRDEQYF.

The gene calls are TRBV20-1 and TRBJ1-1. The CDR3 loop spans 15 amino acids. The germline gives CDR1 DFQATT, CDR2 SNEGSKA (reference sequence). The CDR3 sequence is CSARDEEVRNTEAFF.

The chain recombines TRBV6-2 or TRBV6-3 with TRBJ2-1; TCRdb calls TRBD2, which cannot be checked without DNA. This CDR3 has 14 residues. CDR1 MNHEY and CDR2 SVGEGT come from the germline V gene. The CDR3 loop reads CASTRTVSYNEQFF.

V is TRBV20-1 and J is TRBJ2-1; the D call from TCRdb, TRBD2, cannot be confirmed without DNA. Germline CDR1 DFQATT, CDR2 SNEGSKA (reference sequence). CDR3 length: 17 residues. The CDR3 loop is CSAPRAGGTGSYNEQFF.

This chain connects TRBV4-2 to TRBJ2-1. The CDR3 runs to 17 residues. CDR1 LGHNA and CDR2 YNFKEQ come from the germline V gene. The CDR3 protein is CASSEKHWRGSYNEQFF.

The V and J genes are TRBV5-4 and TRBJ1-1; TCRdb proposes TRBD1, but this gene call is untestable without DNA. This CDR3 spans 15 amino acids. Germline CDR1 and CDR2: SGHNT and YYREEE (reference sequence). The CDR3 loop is CASSPKVGEWSEAFF. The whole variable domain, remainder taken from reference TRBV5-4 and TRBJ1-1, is ETGVTQSPTHLIKTRGQQVTLRCSSQSGHNTVSWYQQALGQGPQFIFQYYREEENGRGNFPPRFSGLQFPNYSSELNVNALELDDSALYLCASSPKVGEWSEAFFGQGTRLTVV.

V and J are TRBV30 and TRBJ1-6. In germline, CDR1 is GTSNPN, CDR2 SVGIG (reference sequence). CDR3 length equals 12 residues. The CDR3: CAWTDGDSPLHF.

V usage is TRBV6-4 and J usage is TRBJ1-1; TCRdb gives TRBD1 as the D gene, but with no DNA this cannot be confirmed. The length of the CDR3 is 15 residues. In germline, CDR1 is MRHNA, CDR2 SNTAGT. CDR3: CASRPDSYLNTEAFF.

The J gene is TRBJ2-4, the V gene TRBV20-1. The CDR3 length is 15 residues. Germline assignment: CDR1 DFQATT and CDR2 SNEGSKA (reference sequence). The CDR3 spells CSARVGWGAKNIQYF.

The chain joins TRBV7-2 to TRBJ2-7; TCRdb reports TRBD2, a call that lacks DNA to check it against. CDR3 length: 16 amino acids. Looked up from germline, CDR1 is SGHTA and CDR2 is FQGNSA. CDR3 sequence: CASSLDGLAGANEQYF.

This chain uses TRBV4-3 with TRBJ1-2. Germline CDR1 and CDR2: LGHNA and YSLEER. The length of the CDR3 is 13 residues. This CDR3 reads CASSQDGVEGYTF.

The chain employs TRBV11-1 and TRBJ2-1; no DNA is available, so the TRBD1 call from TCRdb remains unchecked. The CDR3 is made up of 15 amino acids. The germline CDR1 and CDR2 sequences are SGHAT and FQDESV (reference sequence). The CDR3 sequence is CASSPQGGIRNEQFF.

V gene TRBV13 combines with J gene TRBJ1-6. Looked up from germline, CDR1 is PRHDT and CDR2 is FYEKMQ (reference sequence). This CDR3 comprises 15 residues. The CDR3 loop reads CASSSPRRGNSPLHF.

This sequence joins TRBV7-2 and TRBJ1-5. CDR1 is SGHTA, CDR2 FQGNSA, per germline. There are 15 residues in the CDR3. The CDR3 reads CASSPEEGGNQPQHF.

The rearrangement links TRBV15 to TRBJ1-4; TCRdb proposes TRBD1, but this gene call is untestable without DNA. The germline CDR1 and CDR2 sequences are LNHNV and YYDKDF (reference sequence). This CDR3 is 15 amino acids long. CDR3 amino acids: CATSRDLRQAEKLFF. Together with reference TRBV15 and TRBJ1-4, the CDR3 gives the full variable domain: DAMVIQNPRYQVTQFGKPVTLSCSQTLNHNVMYWYQQKSSQAPKLLFHYYDKDFNNEADTPDNFQSRRPNTSFCFLDIRSPGLGDTAMYLCATSRDLRQAEKLFFGSGTQLSVL.

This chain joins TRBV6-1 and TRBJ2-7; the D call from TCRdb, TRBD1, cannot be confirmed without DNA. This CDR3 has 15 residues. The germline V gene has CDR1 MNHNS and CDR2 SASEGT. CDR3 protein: CASSEERGRAYEQYF.

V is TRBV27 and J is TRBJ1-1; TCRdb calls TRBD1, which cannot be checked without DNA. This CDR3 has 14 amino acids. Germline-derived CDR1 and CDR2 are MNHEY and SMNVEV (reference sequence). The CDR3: CASTRGEGVAEAFF.

The CDR3: CASSLSQGGPGANVLTF. The chain uses TRBV7-2 and TRBJ2-6; without DNA, the TCRdb call of TRBD1 cannot be checked. This CDR3 spans 17 amino acids. From germline, CDR1 is SGHTA and CDR2 FQGNSA.